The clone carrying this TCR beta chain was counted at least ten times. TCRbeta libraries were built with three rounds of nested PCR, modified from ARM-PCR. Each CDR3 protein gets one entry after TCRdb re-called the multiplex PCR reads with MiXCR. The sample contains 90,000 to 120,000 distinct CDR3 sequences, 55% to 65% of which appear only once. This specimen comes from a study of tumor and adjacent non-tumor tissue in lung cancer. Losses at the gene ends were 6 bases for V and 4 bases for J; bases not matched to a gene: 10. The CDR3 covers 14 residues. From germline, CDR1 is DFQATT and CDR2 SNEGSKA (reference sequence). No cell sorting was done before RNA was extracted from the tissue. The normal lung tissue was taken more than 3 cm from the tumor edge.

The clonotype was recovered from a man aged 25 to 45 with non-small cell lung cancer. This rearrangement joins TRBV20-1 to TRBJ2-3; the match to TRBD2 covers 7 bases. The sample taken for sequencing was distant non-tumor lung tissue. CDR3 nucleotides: TGCAGTGCCCCCCCTGGAGGGAGGGCAGATACGCAGTATTTT. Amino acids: CSAPPGGRADTQYF.